This TCR beta chain was identified during a study of blood T cell repertoires in COVID-19. Overall study: Collection of acute and convalescent COVID-19 samples took place in the United States, Italy and Spain.

With V trimmed by 5 bases and J by 0 bases, 19 bases remained unmatched. This CDR3 contains 19 residues. Germline V CDR1 and CDR2: GTSNPN, SVGIG (reference sequence). Cohort placement rested on clinical history that participants reported themselves. In Cohort 3, a recovered donor had either two negative PCRs, clearance, or symptom resolution. Using immunoSEQ multiplex PCR, the repertoire was profiled, and TCRdb retains in-frame clones only, with some absent. Of hundreds of thousands of clones in the sample, around nine tenths were seen once. The clonotype was recovered from a woman in her thirties who had recovered from COVID-19. The chain has TRBV30 and TRBJ2-1; 7 bases are a match to TRBD2. What was sequenced was PBMCs or T cells enriched from blood (not recorded which). The CDR3 sequence is CAWDSETSQPPSSYNEQFF. The CDR3 bases are TGTGCCTGGGACTCCGAGACTAGCCAACCCCCCAGCTCCTACAATGAGCAGTTCTTC.